This is a list of T cell receptor beta chains from one sample in a study of identical twins. One entry per CDR3 protein, called by TCRdb with MiXCR from the 5' RACE reads. The sample carries 1.5 million to 2 million distinct CDR3 sequences, under 35% recorded once. The sequencing input was cord blood. The receptors originated from a newborn girl in good health. Each CDR3 is given with its conserved first and last residue. The D gene is left open where the match is weak. Clone size, where shown, is once, few, many, or a class for clones that have expanded.

NA	TRBV9	TRBD2	TRBJ2-3	TGTGCCAGCAGCGTAGTAGGAGCTAGCGGGCTTAGCACAGATACGCAGTATTTT	CASSVVGASGLSTDTQYF
NA	TRBV12-3/TRBV12-4	NA	TRBJ2-4	TGTGCCAGCAGTCCCTCAATCCGGGGGGCCTCCTACAATGAGCAGTACTTC	CASSPSIRGASYNEQYF
many	TRBV4-2	NA	TRBJ2-1	TGTGCCAGCAGCCAAGATTCGGAGTATGAGCAGTTCTTC	CASSQDSEYEQFF
NA	TRBV12-5	TRBD2	TRBJ2-7	TGTGCTAGTGGTTTAGATATTAGCGGGAGGCCCTACAATGAGCAGTACTTC	CASGLDISGRPYNEQYF
NA	TRBV10-3	NA	TRBJ2-7	TGTGCCATCAGTGAGGCGCGGGACGCCGACTCCTACGAGCAGTACTTC	CAISEARDADSYEQYF
NA	TRBV10-3	TRBD1	TRBJ2-5	TGTGCCACCGAGACAGGGGGGCAAGAGACCCAGTACTTC	CATETGGQETQYF
NA	TRBV28	TRBD2	TRBJ2-7	TGTGCCAGCAGCCGACGGGCTAGCGGAGGATACGAGCAGTACTTC	CASSRRASGGYEQYF
NA	TRBV7-2	TRBD2	TRBJ2-7	TGTGCCAGCAGCTTAGCAGCTAGCGGAGAGCAGTACTTC	CASSLAASGEQYF
NA	TRBV7-2	NA	TRBJ2-5	TGTGCCAGCAGCTTAGTTGGCGGGGAACAGACCCAGTACTTC	CASSLVGGEQTQYF
NA	TRBV9	NA	TRBJ2-2	TGTGCCAGCAGCGTATGGGGGCCAGACACCGGGGAGCTGTTTTTT	CASSVWGPDTGELFF